The 28 T cell receptor beta chains listed next were all sequenced from one sample in a study of shared clonotypes between healthy human individuals. Assay: immunoSEQ multiplex PCR; the TCRdb copy retains only in-frame clones and omits some. The sample includes about 490,000 clones, 60% to 85% of them seen just once. Material for sequencing was PBMCs. These TCRs come from a woman aged 40 to 50 in good health. Some clones in this sample may be carry-over from other donors' samples.

In this sample, this clone turned up once. The rearrangement links TRBV12-5 to TRBJ2-3; 7 nucleotides match TRBD2. This CDR3 has 14 residues. Germline trimming cut 8 bases from V and 0 bases from J; bases unmatched to any gene: 5. Germline V gene sequence: CDR1 LGHNT, CDR2 FRNRAP. The CDR3 DNA reads TGTGCTAGTAGCGGGATGCTAAGCACAGATACGCAGTATTTT. Amino acids: CASSGMLSTDTQYF.

The rearrangement joins TRBV10-1 to TRBJ2-7, with a possible D match to TRBD1 (5 bases). CDR3 size: 14 residues. Trimming took 2 bases from V and 9 from J, leaving 17 bases between them. CDR1 and CDR2 (germline): WNHNN, SYGVQD (reference sequence). CDR3 coding DNA: TGCGCCAGCAGTGAGCCGGGCCGTGATGGGGCGCAGTACTTC. It specifies CASSEPGRDGAQYF.

The V call is TRBV10-2, the J call TRBJ2-1, with 10 bases lining up with TRBD1. The V gene's germline CDR1 is WSHSY and CDR2 SAAADI. The CDR3 is 17 residues long. V lost 0 bases and J lost 8; bases outside the gene matches: 10. The CDR3 loop reads CASSESGTGELVDEQFF. The CDR3 nucleotides read TGCGCCAGCAGTGAGTCTGGGACAGGGGAACTTGTAGATGAGCAGTTCTTC.

The chain couples TRBV7-8 to TRBJ1-1; 8 bases line up with TRBD1. CDR3 length equals 15 residues. V shed 1 base, J shed 1 base, and the junction held 2 bases outside the gene matches. CDR1 and CDR2 from the germline V gene are SGHVS and FQNEAQ. The DNA for the CDR3 is TGTGCCAGCAGCTTAGTCGGGACAGGGAACACTGAAGCTTTCTTT. It encodes CASSLVGTGNTEAFF.

The V gene is TRBV11-2, the J gene TRBJ2-3; TRBD2 agrees at 7 bases. The J segment lost 3 bases and the V segment lost 5 bases, leaving 11 bases of the junction unmatched. The germline V gene encodes CDR1 SGHAT and CDR2 FQNNGV. CDR3 length equals 16 residues. The CDR3 spells CASSPHGLAETDTQYF. In DNA, the CDR3 is TGTGCCAGCAGCCCCCATGGGCTAGCGGAGACAGATACGCAGTATTTT.

The chain couples TRBV7-9 to TRBJ2-7, with D possibly being TRBD2 (6 bases). This CDR3 is 14 amino acids long. Germline V CDR1 and CDR2: SEHNR, FQNEAQ (reference sequence). Trimming took 5 bases from V and 2 from J, leaving 13 bases between them. As DNA, the CDR3 is TGTGCCAGCAGCCCCCGCGGGATGCCCTACGAGCAGTACTTC. This gives the protein CASSPRGMPYEQYF.

This CDR3 reads CASSYTSGRVQETQYF. CDR3 nucleotides: TGTGCCAGCAGTTACACTAGCGGGAGGGTCCAAGAGACCCAGTACTTC. This sequence joins TRBV6-5 and TRBJ2-5; 13 bases align to TRBD2. The CDR3 consists of 16 residues. Per the germline V gene, CDR1 is MNHEY and CDR2 is SVGAGI. Losses at the gene ends were 2 bases for V and 1 base for J; bases not matched to a gene: 1.

This clone was seen at least ten times. The gene calls are TRBV7-2 and TRBJ2-7, with 9 bases that match TRBD1. Germline trimming cut 2 bases from V and 3 bases from J; bases unmatched to any gene: 11. This CDR3 has 17 residues. Germline V gene lookup returns CDR1 SGHTA and CDR2 FQGNSA. For the CDR3, the DNA is TGTGCCAGCAGCTTATGGCCCCCGGGACAGGGTATCTACGAGCAGTACTTC. This encodes CASSLWPPGQGIYEQYF.

This clone was detected once. This rearrangement joins TRBV18 to TRBJ2-3; 8 bases map to TRBD1. The CDR3 length is 15 residues. Germline V gene sequence: CDR1 KGHSH, CDR2 LQKENI. V dropped 3 bases and J dropped 3; count of bases not matched to a gene: 5. CDR3: CASSPTGGWTDTQYF. DNA for the CDR3: TGTGCCAGCTCACCCACAGGGGGATGGACAGATACGCAGTATTTT. The full variable domain, completed using reference TRBV18 and TRBJ2-3, is NAGVMQNPRHLVRRRGQEARLRCSPMKGHSHVYWYRQLPEEGLKFMVYLQKENIIDESGMPKERFSAEFPKEGPSILRIQQVVRGDSAAYFCASSPTGGWTDTQYFGPGTRLTVL.

Points on this clone: It differs at one base from a far larger clone, so likely a read error. The V call is TRBV5-1, the J call TRBJ2-5; tentative D call: TRBD2 (6 bases). Germline CDR1 is SGHRS and CDR2 is YFSETQ. This CDR3 is 15 amino acids long. V shed 4 bases and J shed 9 bases, with 22 bases lying between them. The CDR3 protein is CASSTTFGGGRAQYF. DNA of the CDR3: TGCGCCAGCAGCACCACATTCGGGGGTGGAAGGGCCCAGTACTTC.

The chain uses TRBV6-4 and TRBJ2-6; D unclear. Germline CDR1 and CDR2: MRHNA and SNTAGT. The CDR3 consists of 15 residues. Trimming took 2 bases from V and 0 from J, leaving 5 bases between them. CDR3 DNA: TGTGCCAGCAGTGACGAATCCTCTGGGGCCAACGTCCTGACTTTC. Translated: CASSDESSGANVLTF.

This clone showed up just a few times. The rearrangement uses TRBV19 and TRBJ2-7; 10 bases map to TRBD1. This CDR3 has 14 residues. V lost 4 bases and J lost 5; bases outside the gene matches: 5. In germline, CDR1 is LNHDA, CDR2 SQIVND (reference sequence). As DNA, the CDR3 is TGTGCCAGTAGTACTACCGGGACAGGGGACGAGCAGTACTTC. Translating gives CASSTTGTGDEQYF.

This clone has just a few counts. The rearrangement links TRBV28 to TRBJ1-1; a possible D gene is TRBD1 (6 bases). The CDR3 spans 14 residues. Germline V CDR1 and CDR2: MDHEN, SYDVKM. V dropped 5 bases and J dropped 4 bases, with 14 bases sitting between them. The CDR3 reads CASSLGQSFTEAFF. The CDR3 DNA is TGTGCCAGCAGTCTAGGACAGTCCTTCACTGAAGCTTTCTTT.

The chain uses TRBV30 and TRBJ1-4; D ambiguous. CDR1 and CDR2 from the germline V gene are GTSNPN and SVGIG (reference sequence). V was shortened by 3 bases and J by 7 bases, with 6 bases between the two germline ends. The CDR3 is 11 amino acids. This CDR3 is CAWSSLEKLFF. In DNA form, the CDR3 reads TGTGCCTGGAGCTCACTTGAAAAACTGTTTTTT.

The rearrangement joins TRBV28 to TRBJ1-3; 8 nucleotides line up with TRBD1. With V trimmed by 5 bases and J by 4 bases, 7 bases remained unmatched. The germline V gene has CDR1 MDHEN and CDR2 SYDVKM. The CDR3 has 15 amino acids. The CDR3 DNA sequence: TGTGCCAGCAGTGCGACAGGGGTGCTCGGAAACACCATATATTTT. It encodes CASSATGVLGNTIYF.

This clone came up once. The CDR3 sequence: CASSSHGELFF. The CDR3 nucleotides are TGTGCCAGCAGCTCCCACGGGGAGCTGTTTTTT. The V gene is TRBV5-6, the J gene TRBJ2-2, with unresolved D. This CDR3 is 11 amino acids long. Between the trimmed V and J ends, which lost 3 bases and 7 bases, there was a span of 4 bases. Per the germline V gene, CDR1 is SGHDT and CDR2 is YYEEEE.

Regarding this clone: This likely came from a read error, as a far larger clone is one base away. V is TRBV5-1 and J is TRBJ1-2, with TRBD1 matching over 7 bases. V lost 4 bases to trimming and J lost 4 bases; unmatched junction nucleotides: 7. This CDR3 spans 14 amino acids. The germline V gene encodes CDR1 SGHRS and CDR2 YFSETQ. This CDR3 is CASSPRDRSYGYTF. The CDR3, as DNA: TGCGCCAGCAGCCCGCGGGACAGAAGCTATGGCTACACCTTC.

The V call is TRBV28, the J call TRBJ2-7, with D possibly matching TRBD1 (6 bases). The V and J ends lost 5 bases and 4 bases respectively, with 15 bases between them. The CDR3 sequence is 14 residues long. The germline CDR1 and CDR2 sequences are MDHEN and SYDVKM. The CDR3 spells CASSIAGTRYEQYF. CDR3 bases: TGTGCCAGCAGTATTGCCGGGACAAGGTACGAGCAGTACTTC.

The chain carries TRBV19 and TRBJ1-2; 9 bases are shared with TRBD1. The J segment lost 2 bases and the V segment lost 4 bases, leaving 8 bases of the junction unmatched. CDR3 length: 16 residues. Germline values: CDR1 LNHDA, CDR2 SQIVND (reference sequence). The CDR3 protein is CASSTSTGTGNYGYTF. In DNA form, the CDR3 reads TGTGCCAGTAGTACAAGCACCGGGACAGGGAACTATGGCTACACCTTC.

In regard to this clone: A read error is likely here: a far larger clone is one base away. In DNA form, the CDR3 reads TGTGCCAGCAGCTTAGTAATGGCGGAGATTAGCAATCAGCCCCAGCATTTT. This gives the protein CASSLVMAEISNQPQHF. The chain links TRBV11-2 to TRBJ1-5; no reliable D call. Trimming took 1 base from V and 0 from J, leaving 13 bases between them. Germline assignment: CDR1 SGHAT and CDR2 FQNNGV. The CDR3 contains 17 residues.

This clone was detected many times. The same CDR3 also results from other DNA sequences found in this sample. This chain connects TRBV7-9 to TRBJ2-2, with 9 bases identical to TRBD2. This CDR3 comprises 14 residues. Germline CDR1 is SEHNR and CDR2 is FQNEAQ (reference sequence). The V and J ends lost 1 base and 6 bases, in that order; junction bases with no gene match: 0. DNA of the CDR3: TGTGCCAGCAGCTTAGGACTAGCGGCCGGGGAGCTGTTTTTT. Protein sequence: CASSLGLAAGELFF.

J is TRBJ2-3 and V is TRBV30, with 7 bases aligning to TRBD1. The CDR3 runs to 14 residues. J was trimmed by 4 bases and V by 8 bases; bases with no gene match: 12. Germline assignment: CDR1 GTSNPN and CDR2 SVGIG (reference sequence). This CDR3 is CALSEGAVADTQYF. The CDR3 nucleotides are TGTGCCCTATCCGAGGGGGCAGTAGCAGATACGCAGTATTTT.

V is TRBV11-2 and J is TRBJ2-3, with 9 bases lining up with TRBD2. The CDR3 covers 14 residues. Germline V gives CDR1 SGHAT, CDR2 FQNNGV. Trimming at V came to 3 bases and at J to 4 bases, leaving 2 bases not matched to a gene. Here the CDR3 reads CASSLGLAPDTQYF. The CDR3 nucleotides read TGTGCCAGCAGCTTGGGACTAGCCCCAGATACGCAGTATTTT.

The rearrangement links TRBV6-5 to TRBJ1-2; 7 bases agree with TRBD1. In germline, CDR1 is MNHEY, CDR2 SVGAGI. The CDR3 extends over 14 amino acids. The V and J ends lost 1 base and 4 bases, in that order; junction bases with no gene match: 3. DNA of the CDR3: TGTGCCAGCAGTTACTTTCGGGACAGCTATGGCTACACCTTC. This codes for CASSYFRDSYGYTF.

The chain recombines TRBV7-9 with TRBJ2-3, with 14 bases lining up with TRBD2. CDR3 size: 19 residues. Germline CDR1 is SEHNR and CDR2 is FQNEAQ (reference sequence). The V segment lost 5 bases and the J segment 2 bases; nucleotides outside the gene matches: 12. The DNA for the CDR3 is TGTGCCAGCAGCCCGGGACTAGCGGGAGCTGGGGGGGCCACAGATACGCAGTATTTT. Protein sequence: CASSPGLAGAGGATDTQYF.

This clone was seen ten or more times. Other nucleotide sequences in the sample specify the same CDR3. This chain connects TRBV30 to TRBJ1-5, with a possible D match to TRBD1 (6 bases). The CDR3 totals 12 residues. The V end lost 2 bases, the J end lost 15 bases, and 17 bases lay between the germline ends. Germline values: CDR1 GTSNPN, CDR2 SVGIG (reference sequence). This CDR3 reads CAWSSQGQIRHF. DNA of the CDR3: TGTGCCTGGAGTTCGCAGGGGCAGATACGGCATTTT.

This clone showed up just a few times. CDR3 amino acids: CASSPGTAPPEAFF. CDR3 in DNA: TGTGCCAGCTCACCAGGGACAGCCCCCCCTGAAGCTTTCTTT. This chain connects TRBV18 to TRBJ1-1; 7 bases map to TRBD1. J was trimmed by 6 bases and V by 2 bases; bases with no gene match: 6. This CDR3 contains 14 residues. Germline assignment: CDR1 KGHSH and CDR2 LQKENI.

The sample holds a few counts of this clone. The V gene is TRBV29-1, the J gene TRBJ1-4, with D possibly TRBD1 on 6 matching bases. Germline CDR1 reads SQVTM; CDR2 reads ANQGSEA. The CDR3 is 14 amino acids. V gave up 6 bases and J gave up 4 bases, with 15 bases separating them. This CDR3 is CSVAQQGNNEKLFF. The CDR3, as DNA: TGCAGCGTCGCCCAGCAGGGGAATAATGAAAAACTGTTTTTT.